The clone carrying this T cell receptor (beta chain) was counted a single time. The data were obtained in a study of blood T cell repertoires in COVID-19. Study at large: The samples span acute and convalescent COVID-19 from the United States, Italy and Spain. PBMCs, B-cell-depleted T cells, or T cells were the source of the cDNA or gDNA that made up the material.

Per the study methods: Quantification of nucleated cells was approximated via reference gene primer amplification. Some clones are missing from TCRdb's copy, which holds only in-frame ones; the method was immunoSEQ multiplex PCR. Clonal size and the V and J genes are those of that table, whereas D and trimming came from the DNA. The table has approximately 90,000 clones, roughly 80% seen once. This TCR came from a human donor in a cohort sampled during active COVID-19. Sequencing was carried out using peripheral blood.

Here the CDR3 reads CASSQIQLAKNIQYF. DNA for the CDR3: TGCGCCAGCAGCCAGATACAGTTAGCCAAAAACATTCAGTACTTC. The chain employs TRBV4-1 and TRBJ2-4; D remains unclear. The CDR3 spans 15 residues. Trimming took off 3 bases at V and 0 bases at J, with 9 bases between the two ends. Germline V gives CDR1 MGHRA, CDR2 YSYEKL.